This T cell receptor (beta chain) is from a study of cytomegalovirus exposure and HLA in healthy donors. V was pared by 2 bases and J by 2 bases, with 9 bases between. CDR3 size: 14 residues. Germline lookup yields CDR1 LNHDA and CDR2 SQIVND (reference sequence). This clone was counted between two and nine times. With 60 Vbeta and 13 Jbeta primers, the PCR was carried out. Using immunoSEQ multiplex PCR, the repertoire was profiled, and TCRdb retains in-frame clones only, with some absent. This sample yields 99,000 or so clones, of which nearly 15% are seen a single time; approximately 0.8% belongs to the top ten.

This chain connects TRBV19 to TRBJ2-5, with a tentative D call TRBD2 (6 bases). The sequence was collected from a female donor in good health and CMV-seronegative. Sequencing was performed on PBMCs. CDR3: CASSINGGQETQYF. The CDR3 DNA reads TGTGCCAGTAGTATAAACGGGGGTCAAGAGACCCAGTACTTC. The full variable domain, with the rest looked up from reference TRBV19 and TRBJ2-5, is DGGITQSPKYLFRKEGQNVTLSCEQNLNHDAMYWYRQDPGQGLRLIYYSQIVNDFQKGDIAEGYSVSREKKESFPLTVTSAQKNPTAFYLCASSINGGQETQYFGPGTRLLVL.